Each of the 27 T cell receptor beta chains below was sequenced from the same sample in a study of blood T cell repertoires in COVID-19. Generated by immunoSEQ multiplex PCR, the TCRdb table keeps only in-frame clones and is missing some. The table includes 95,000 to 100,000 clones, about 92% detected once. Material for sequencing was peripheral blood. The receptors come from a man aged 50 or older with active COVID-19.

The chain is built from TRBV5-1 and TRBJ1-2; D is undetermined. Germline CDR1 is SGHRS and CDR2 is YFSETQ. Trimming cost V 0 bases and J 7 bases, with 10 bases left between them. This CDR3 contains 13 residues. The DNA for the CDR3 is TGCGCCAGCAGCTTGGATGTGACGGGTGGCTACACCTTC. This encodes CASSLDVTGGYTF.

CDR3 sequence: CASSLGQGSYNEQFF. The CDR3 DNA is TGTGCCAGCAGCCTGGGACAGGGCTCCTACAATGAGCAGTTCTTC. The chain recombines TRBV9 with TRBJ2-1; 9 bases align to TRBD1. CDR1 SGDLS and CDR2 YYNGEE come from the germline V gene. The trim removed 4 bases at V and 0 bases at J, leaving 2 bases unmatched. The length of the CDR3 is 15 residues.

V and J are TRBV7-9 and TRBJ1-1, with 10 bases matching TRBD1. CDR3 size: 15 residues. V was clipped by 5 bases and J by 3 bases; unmatched bases: 6. Germline V lookup: CDR1 SEHNR, CDR2 FQNEAQ (reference sequence). CDR3 DNA sequence: TGTGCCAGCAGCATCGCGACAGGGGGCCACACTGAAGCTTTCTTT. Its protein is CASSIATGGHTEAFF.

The CDR3 DNA sequence: TGTGCCAGCACTGGCGGAAGCTCCTACAATGAGCAGTTCTTC. Protein: CASTGGSSYNEQFF. This chain connects TRBV6-6 to TRBJ2-1; D is unresolved. The germline gives CDR1 MNHNY, CDR2 SVGAGI (reference sequence). V lost 7 bases to trimming and J lost 0 bases, with 10 bases between them. This CDR3 contains 14 residues.

This clone has only one observation. The V call is TRBV6-2 or TRBV6-3, the J call TRBJ1-1, with D possibly matching TRBD1 (6 bases). Trimming cost V 0 bases and J 0 bases, with 11 bases left between them. Per the germline V gene, CDR1 is MNHEY and CDR2 is SVGEGT. The CDR3 sequence is 16 residues long. The CDR3 protein is CASSYSTGHMNTEAFF. The CDR3 DNA reads as TGTGCCAGCAGTTACTCGACGGGACACATGAACACTGAAGCTTTCTTT.

This chain uses TRBV5-1 with TRBJ2-7, with D uncertain. Trimming removed 4 bases at V and 4 bases at J, with 9 bases between. CDR3 length: 12 residues. CDR1 SGHRS and CDR2 YFSETQ come from the germline V gene. DNA for the CDR3: TGCGCCAGCAGCCTTCGTAATTACGAGCAGTACTTC. This encodes CASSLRNYEQYF.

The chain links TRBV29-1 to TRBJ2-1; 8 bases are a match to TRBD2. J gave up 0 bases and V 1 base, and 5 bases lay outside the gene matches. The germline CDR1 and CDR2 sequences are SQVTM and ANQGSEA. The CDR3 is 16 residues long. Here the CDR3 DNA reads TGCAGCGTTGAAGCGGGCGGGAGGAGCTCCTACAATGAGCAGTTCTTC. This translates into CSVEAGGRSSYNEQFF.

This chain uses TRBV19 with TRBJ1-5; the match to TRBD1 covers 7 bases. J gave up 3 bases and V 3 bases, and 5 bases lay outside the gene matches. This CDR3 comprises 15 residues. The V gene's germline CDR1 is LNHDA and CDR2 SQIVND (reference sequence). CDR3 sequence (DNA): TGTGCCAGTAGTATCCAGGGGGGTAACAATCAGCCCCAGCATTTT. Its translation is CASSIQGGNNQPQHF.

The rearrangement joins TRBV4-2 to TRBJ1-3; D gene unclear. CDR1 is LGHNA and CDR2 is YNFKEQ in the germline V gene. V was clipped by 0 bases and J by 0 bases, with 12 bases between them. This CDR3 is built from 17 residues. This CDR3 is CASSQDPSIDSGNTIYF. CDR3 DNA sequence: TGTGCCAGCAGCCAAGACCCCTCCATAGACTCTGGAAACACCATATATTTT.

This clone was detected only once. The V gene is TRBV3-1 (or the pseudogene TRBV3-2), the J gene TRBJ2-1; tentatively, D is TRBD2 (6 bases). V was shortened by 0 bases and J by 4 bases, with 7 bases between the two germline ends. This CDR3 has 14 residues. Germline lookup yields CDR1 LGHDT and CDR2 YNNKEL (reference sequence). The CDR3: CASSQERGYNEQFF. CDR3 DNA: TGTGCCAGCAGCCAAGAACGGGGGTACAATGAGCAGTTCTTC.

A word on this clone: Within the sample, other DNA sequences also encode this same CDR3. The chain couples TRBV5-1 to TRBJ2-7, with a possible D match to TRBD1 (5 bases). This CDR3 has 13 amino acids. The V gene's germline CDR1 is SGHRS and CDR2 YFSETQ. Trimming removed 1 base at V and 0 bases at J, with 5 bases between. CDR3 DNA sequence: TGCGCCAGCAGCTTGCAGGGCTCCTACGAGCAGTACTTC. As protein: CASSLQGSYEQYF.

This sequence joins TRBV18 and TRBJ2-7; the match to TRBD2 covers 8 bases. The CDR3 consists of 14 residues. The V gene end was trimmed by 3 bases and the J gene end by 2 bases; junction bases not matched to a gene: 3. Looked up from germline, CDR1 is KGHSH and CDR2 is LQKENI. CDR3 coding DNA: TGTGCCAGCTCACCCGCGGGAGGAACCTACGAGCAGTACTTC. Encoded protein: CASSPAGGTYEQYF.

The chain uses TRBV5-1 and TRBJ2-1; D perhaps matches TRBD2 (5 bases). The germline CDR1 and CDR2 sequences are SGHRS and YFSETQ. The V and J ends lost 0 bases and 3 bases respectively, with 16 bases between them. The CDR3 has 17 residues. Written as DNA, the CDR3 is TGCGCCAGCAGCTTGGAGGGTCGAAGCGGCGGCTACAATGAGCAGTTCTTC. Its translation is CASSLEGRSGGYNEQFF.

The gene calls are TRBV18 and TRBJ1-1; 8 bases align to TRBD1. The germline gives CDR1 KGHSH, CDR2 LQKENI. The CDR3 is 14 amino acids. With 6 bases clipped from V and 4 bases from J, the junction kept 7 bases outside the gene matches. CDR3 amino acids: CASSQITGGTEAFF. The CDR3 DNA follows: TGTGCCAGCTCCCAGATTACAGGGGGCACTGAAGCTTTCTTT.

This clone counts as medium-sized (0.01 to 0.1%). The CDR3 protein is CASSQEAGGPNEQFF. The CDR3 DNA follows: TGTGCCAGCAGCCAAGAAGCGGGAGGGCCAAATGAGCAGTTCTTC. V is TRBV4-2 and J is TRBJ2-1, with TRBD2 matching 10 bases. Unmatched junction bases numbered 3, after V lost 0 bases and J lost 7 bases. Germline CDR1 reads LGHNA; CDR2 reads YNFKEQ. The CDR3 contains 15 residues.

The V gene is TRBV5-1, the J gene TRBJ2-7, with 8 positions matching TRBD1. The V segment lost 4 bases and the J segment 5 bases; nucleotides outside the gene matches: 8. The germline CDR1 and CDR2 sequences are SGHRS and YFSETQ. CDR3 length equals 14 residues. The CDR3 nucleotides are TGCGCCAGCAGCCTCAGGACAGGGAAGGACGAGCAGTACTTC. Translating gives CASSLRTGKDEQYF.

This rearrangement joins TRBV29-1 to TRBJ2-7; TRBD1 matches at 8 bases. Germline V CDR1 and CDR2: SQVTM, ANQGSEA. The J segment lost 3 bases and the V segment lost 5 bases, leaving 6 bases of the junction unmatched. CDR3 length equals 13 residues. The CDR3 nucleotides read TGCAGCGTTCTTCGGACAGGGTACTACGAGCAGTACTTC. This translates into CSVLRTGYYEQYF.

The chain recombines TRBV18 with TRBJ1-1; 8 positions match TRBD1. J lost 0 bases, V lost 1 base, and 10 bases had no gene match. The germline CDR1 and CDR2 sequences are KGHSH and LQKENI. The CDR3 contains 18 residues. The CDR3, as DNA: TGTGCCAGCTCACCACTTAGACAGGGGCTTCTCATGAACACTGAAGCTTTCTTT. Its translation: CASSPLRQGLLMNTEAFF.

The chain is built from TRBV6-1 and TRBJ2-1; 8 nucleotides match TRBD1. Germline CDR1 is MNHNS and CDR2 is SASEGT. The junction had 6 bases not matched to a gene; V was cut back by 3 bases and J by 5 bases. The CDR3 spans 15 residues. DNA for the CDR3: TGTGCCAGCAGTGAGCCCAGGGGGCTCGACAATGAGCAGTTCTTC. Its protein is CASSEPRGLDNEQFF.

This chain uses TRBV3-1 (or the pseudogene TRBV3-2) with TRBJ2-1; D ambiguous. The germline V gene encodes CDR1 LGHDT and CDR2 YNNKEL (reference sequence). The CDR3 is 15 residues long. The ends were cut back, 0 bases at V and 0 bases at J, with 6 bases in the middle. This chain's CDR3 is CASSQDLSSYNEQFF. The CDR3 DNA sequence: TGTGCCAGCAGCCAAGATCTAAGCTCCTACAATGAGCAGTTCTTC.

V is TRBV5-4 and J is TRBJ1-2, with D perhaps matching TRBD1 (5 bases). This CDR3 is 14 amino acids long. Germline values: CDR1 SGHNT, CDR2 YYREEE (reference sequence). V was shortened by 4 bases and J by 5 bases, with 15 bases between the two germline ends. CDR3 loop: CASSGGSGAYGYTF. The CDR3 nucleotides are TGTGCCAGCAGCGGGGGGTCGGGCGCGTATGGCTACACCTTC.

This chain uses TRBV6-5 with TRBJ1-2; TRBD1 aligns across 11 bases. The trim removed 0 bases at V and 7 bases at J, leaving 4 bases unmatched. Germline CDR1 and CDR2: MNHEY and SVGAGI. The CDR3 is 15 amino acids. The CDR3: CASSYSRGTGGGYTF. For the CDR3, the DNA is TGTGCCAGCAGTTACTCCCGCGGGACAGGGGGTGGCTACACCTTC.

V usage is TRBV18 and J usage is TRBJ2-1, with a weak D call TRBD1 (5 bases). Germline CDR1 reads KGHSH; CDR2 reads LQKENI. The CDR3 has 15 amino acids. Trimming stripped 3 bases from V and 7 bases from J, with 16 bases between. Here the CDR3 reads CASSPGQNGLNEQFF. CDR3 bases: TGTGCCAGCTCACCGGGGCAGAACGGCCTTAATGAGCAGTTCTTC.

This clone was observed a handful of times. The chain is built from TRBV6-5 and TRBJ2-7; TRBD2 aligns across 8 bases. The CDR3 has 15 residues. The ends lost 6 bases at V and 3 bases at J; junction bases unmatched: 10. Germline CDR1 and CDR2: MNHEY and SVGAGI. The CDR3 nucleotides are TGTGCCAGCAGACCCACTAGCGGACACGTCTACGAGCAGTACTTC. Amino acids: CASRPTSGHVYEQYF.

This chain links TRBV6-1 with TRBJ2-1; 7 bases are shared with TRBD1. Germline CDR1 reads MNHNS; CDR2 reads SASEGT. V lost 3 bases to trimming and J lost 10 bases; unmatched junction nucleotides: 6. This CDR3 has 13 amino acids. The CDR3 spells CASSESQGREQFF. CDR3 DNA sequence: TGTGCCAGCAGTGAGTCACAGGGGCGGGAGCAGTTCTTC.

J is TRBJ2-1 and V is TRBV29-1, with a tentative D call TRBD2 (6 bases). The CDR3 consists of 15 residues. Trimming left V 4 bases short and J 4 bases short, with 17 bases between. Germline CDR1 and CDR2: SQVTM and ANQGSEA. Here the CDR3 reads CSVAIGSRLYNEQFF. The DNA of the CDR3 is TGCAGCGTTGCTATCGGGAGCCGCCTTTACAATGAGCAGTTCTTC.

In this sample, this clone turned up once. V usage is TRBV28 and J usage is TRBJ2-1, with D perhaps matching TRBD2 (6 bases). Germline V gives CDR1 MDHEN, CDR2 SYDVKM. This CDR3 has 15 residues. Trimming left V 5 bases short and J 12 bases short, with 23 bases between. The CDR3: CASSPYSGTEVGQFF. CDR3 in DNA: TGTGCCAGCAGTCCGTACTCCGGGACTGAGGTAGGGCAGTTCTTC.